The 2 T cell receptor beta chains given below trace back to one sample, sequenced in a study of memory CD4+ T cells and cytomegalovirus serostatus. The sort gate was single viable CD3+CD4+CD8-CD45RO+ cells for memory CD4+ T cells. Only in-frame clones appear in the TCRdb table, and some are missing; sequencing was by immunoSEQ multiplex PCR. The sample shows about 56,000 clones, about 73% of them seen only once. Sequencing was done on a sample of memory CD4+ T cells from blood. These TCRs come from an adult in good health and CMV-seropositive.

This chain links TRBV11-2 with TRBJ2-2, with D possibly TRBD2 on 5 matching bases. The CDR3 consists of 15 residues. Germline lookup yields CDR1 SGHAT and CDR2 FQNNGV. Trimming cost V 5 bases and J 7 bases, with 17 bases left between them. The CDR3 DNA reads TGTGCCAGCAGCCCGCGGGCCGATTATGGCGGGGAGCTGTTTTTT. This sequence encodes CASSPRADYGGELFF.

This clone was counted between two and nine times. The CDR3 protein is CSSGQGLRQPQHF. Written as DNA, the CDR3 is TGCAGCTCAGGACAGGGACTGAGGCAGCCCCAGCATTTT. The genes are TRBV29-1 and TRBJ1-5, with TRBD1 identical over 8 bases. V was clipped by 8 bases and J by 7 bases; unmatched bases: 10. The germline gives CDR1 SQVTM, CDR2 ANQGSEA. The length of the CDR3 is 13 residues.